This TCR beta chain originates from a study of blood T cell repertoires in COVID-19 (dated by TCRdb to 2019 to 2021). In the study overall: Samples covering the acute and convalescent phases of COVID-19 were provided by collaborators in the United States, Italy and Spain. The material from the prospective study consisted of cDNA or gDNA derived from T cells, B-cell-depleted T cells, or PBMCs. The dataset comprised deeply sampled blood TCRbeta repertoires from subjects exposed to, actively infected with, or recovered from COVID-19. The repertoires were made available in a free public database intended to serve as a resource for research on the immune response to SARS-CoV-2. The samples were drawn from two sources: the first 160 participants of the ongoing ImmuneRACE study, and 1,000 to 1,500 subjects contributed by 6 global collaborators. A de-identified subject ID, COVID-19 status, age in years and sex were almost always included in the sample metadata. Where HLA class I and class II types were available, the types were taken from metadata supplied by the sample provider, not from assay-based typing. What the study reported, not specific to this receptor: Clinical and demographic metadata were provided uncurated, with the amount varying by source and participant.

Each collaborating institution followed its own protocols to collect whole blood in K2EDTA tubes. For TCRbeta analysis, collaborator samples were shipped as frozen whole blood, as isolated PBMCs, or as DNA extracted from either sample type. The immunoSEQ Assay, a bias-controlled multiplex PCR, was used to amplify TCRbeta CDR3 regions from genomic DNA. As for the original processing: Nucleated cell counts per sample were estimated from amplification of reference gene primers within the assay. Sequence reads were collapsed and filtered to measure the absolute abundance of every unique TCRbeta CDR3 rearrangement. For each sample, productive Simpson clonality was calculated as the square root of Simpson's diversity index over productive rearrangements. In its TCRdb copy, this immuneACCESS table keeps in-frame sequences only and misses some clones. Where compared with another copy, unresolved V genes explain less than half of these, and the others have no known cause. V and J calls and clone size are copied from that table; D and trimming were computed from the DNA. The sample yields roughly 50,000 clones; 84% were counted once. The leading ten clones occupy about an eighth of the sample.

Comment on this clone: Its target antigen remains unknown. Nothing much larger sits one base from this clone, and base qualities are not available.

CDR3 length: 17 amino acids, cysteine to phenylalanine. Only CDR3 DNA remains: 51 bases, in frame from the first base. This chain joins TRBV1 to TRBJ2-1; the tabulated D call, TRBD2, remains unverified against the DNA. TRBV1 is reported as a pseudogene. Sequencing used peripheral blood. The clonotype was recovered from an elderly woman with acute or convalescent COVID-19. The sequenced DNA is TGCACCAGCAGCCCTGGCGGGGGGGCCAGTTTCTACAATGAGCAGTTCTTC. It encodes CTSSPGGGASFYNEQFF.